This is a list of T cell receptor beta chains from one sample in a study of T cell repertoires in urothelial bladder cancer. Profiled with immunoSEQ multiplex PCR; TCRdb holds only in-frame clones, not every one. The sample includes some 11,000 clones, approximately 70% seen only once; the top ten take 5.5% to 7%. The material sequenced was tumor-infiltrating cells from bladder cancer. All receptors derive from a human donor with a benign inflammatory bladder lesion. CDR3s include the opening cysteine and the closing phenylalanine or tryptophan.

V | CDR3
TRBV25-1 | CASSEANRVGGYTF
TRBV4-2 | CASSVPGRIDSGANVLTF
TRBV19 | CASSIVGDRDQPQHF
TRBV7-3 | CASSLVGAGTEAFF
TRBV7-9 | CASSLAGPARKKEREKLFF
TRBV4-1 | CASSQDQFGGYEQYF
TRBV5-1 | CASSLDGSGTEAFF
TRBV18 | CASSLPGQMNSPLHF
TRBV7-3 | CASSLRVEATDTQYF
TRBV2 | CASHLGNTGELFF
TRBV6-5 | CASARGALDLSPLHF
TRBV21-1 | CASSTDLPDGPQHF
TRBV5-8 | CASDIPFLGGPEQFF
TRBV7-3 | CASSSTSVNTGELFF
TRBV5-1 | CASSSRDREKDTQYF
TRBV23-1 | CASSLGYRVPNEKLFF
TRBV5-1 | CASRTGGLGNTIYF
TRBV5-4 | CASSPPKRGVDTQYF
TRBV4-1 | CASSQDFGMVYGTYEQYF
TRBV6-6 | CATQKSEDPQYF
TRBV15 | CATSRVTGTGELFF
TRBV9 | CASSVTGDNSPLHF
TRBV20-1 | CSATGSETQYF
TRBV4-2 | CASSQHPNRGSSSYEQYF
TRBV13 | CASSLLRLAGSDTQYF
TRBV6-5 | CASSYDGGASGELFF
TRBV9 | CASSQRTGIGNTIYF
TRBV21-1 | CASSKWDRWGFGINQPQHF
TRBV7-8 | CASSLVEQGRQPQHF
TRBV5-6 | CASSRRTSTDTQYF
TRBV2 | CAGRDISYEQYF
TRBV29-1 | CSVVWRGKDTQYF
TRBV7-2 | CASSPIRQMGGNTIYF
TRBV4-1 | CASSQAGQFNEKLFF
TRBV7-9 | CASSLTRDQGTQYF
TRBV14 | CASSHQRDTGELFF
TRBV9 | CASSSPGTGDTGELFF
TRBV5-5 | CASRRQGSGTGELFF
TRBV11-2 | CASSLSAYTDTQYF
TRBV7-9 | CASSYQGANQPQHF
TRBV6-5 | CASSYLGGRYTEAFF
TRBV6-4 | CASNRHYEQYF
TRBV11-2 | CASSPAGGAGGYNEQFF
TRBV6-1 | CASSEWGGRYF
TRBV10-3 | CAISEGGQETQYF
TRBV30 | CACLGGGWNTGELFF
TRBV6-5 | CASSPYSQGARGYTF
TRBV5-6 | CASRTRGNSPLHF